This T cell receptor (beta chain) was identified during a study of somatic mutations in cytotoxic T cells in rheumatoid arthritis (TCRdb year 2017). With regard to the full study: Patient peripheral blood (roughly 32 ml EDTA) was drawn right after diagnosis and before any treatment started. Some V beta antibody-stained T-cell populations were flow-sorted on a FACSAria II or Sony SH800 at nearly 100% purity, and sorted V beta1+ cells also underwent TCRB sequencing. To characterize clonality, the study used TCRB deep sequencing while asking whether somatic mutations are carried by expanded CD8+ T-cell clones in newly diagnosed, untreated rheumatoid arthritis. TCRB deep sequencing was performed for more than 50 rheumatoid arthritis patients and 15 to 20 healthy controls. Patient and control groups had essentially identical median ages.

Taken from the germline V gene, the CDR1 and CDR2 loops are KGHSH and LQKENI. The CDR3 runs 15 amino acids, cysteine and phenylalanine included. The DNA shown is the 45-base CDR3, in frame from base 1. Trimming takes 4 bases off V and 4 bases off J; junction bases not matched to a gene: 4. Genomic DNA underwent TCRB CDR3 sequencing using the immunoSEQ assay. In the authors' own workflow: Patient CD8+ clones larger than 1% were compared against published virus-specific TCRB sequences, and only a few matched. The analyses included only productive TCRB rearrangements. Defining a clone by its unique TCRB CDR3 sequence, the study calculated clonality as a productive clonality index derived from Shannon entropy. Repertoire overlap between two samples was calculated from the template counts of each clone relative to total templates per sample. V-gene usage measured by flow cytometry correlated with TCRB sequencing V-gene usage, with a Spearman r of about 0.61. TCRdb provides this immuneACCESS table in a form limited to in-frame rearrangements. Some clones are lacking; in checked studies, under half of them reflect an unresolved V gene, and why the rest are absent is not known. That table furnishes V, J and clone size, whereas the DNA furnished D and trimming. For this sample there are about 16,000 clones; around 75% appear just once. 17% of the sample comes from the top ten.

Details on this clone: No cognate antigen has been identified for it. There are no base qualities to consult, and no much larger clone falls within one base.

Overall study outcomes, separate from this receptor: Several identical CD8+ TCRB sequences were found in both blood and synovial fluid, and in about an eighth of the roughly 65 patients the largest CD8+ clone exceeded 20% of CD8+ cells. No adjustment for multiple comparisons was made for the slight TRBV07 underrepresentation in patients. Rheumatoid arthritis patients and age-matched healthy controls did not significantly differ in CD8+ T-cell clonality. An increase of CD8+ clonality with age was seen in patients (Spearman r of about 0.45) but not in healthy controls. The antigen targets of the expanded CD8+ clones were unknown, and absence from virus-specific databases did not rule out viral specificity.

On an AutoMACS, CD4+ and CD8+ cells were isolated via positive magnetic bead selection, and their purity was verified by flow cytometry. A TCR V beta antibody panel was used in flow cytometry to screen first for clonal expansions, which were then characterized by TCRB deep sequencing of sorted CD8+ fractions. Peripheral blood mononuclear cells were obtained using density gradient separation with Ficoll-Paque PLUS. DNA from CD4-enriched, CD8-enriched or PBMC samples was extracted using Nucleospin Tissue or Tissue XS kits and then quantified on a Qubit 2.0 fluorometer. The sequence came from an adult with rheumatoid arthritis. The chain links TRBV18 with TRBJ1-5; 10 nucleotides in the junction match TRBD1. Sample: CD8+ T cells sorted from blood. The DNA is TGTGCCAGCTCACTGGGACAGGGGAGTAATCAGCCCCAGCATTTT. Its product reads: CASSLGQGSNQPQHF.